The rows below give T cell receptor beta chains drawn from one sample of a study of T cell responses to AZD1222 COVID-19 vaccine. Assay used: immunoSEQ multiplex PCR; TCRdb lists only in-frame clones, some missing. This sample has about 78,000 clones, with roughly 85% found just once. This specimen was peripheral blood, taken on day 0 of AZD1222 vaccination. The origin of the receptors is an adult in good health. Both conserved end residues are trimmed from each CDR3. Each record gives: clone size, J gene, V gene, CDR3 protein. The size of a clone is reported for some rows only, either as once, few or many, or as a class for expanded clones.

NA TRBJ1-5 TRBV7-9 ASSQQGFNQPQH
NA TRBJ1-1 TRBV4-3 ASSQESGTANTEAF
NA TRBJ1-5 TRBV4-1 ASSQQGYQPQH
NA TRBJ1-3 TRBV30 AWRDTGGSIY
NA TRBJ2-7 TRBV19 ASSTPGLAGNEQY
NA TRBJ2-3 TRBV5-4 ASSPTSGGTDTQY
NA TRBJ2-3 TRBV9 ASSAPFFGESTDTQY
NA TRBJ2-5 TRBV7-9 ASNLHREETQY
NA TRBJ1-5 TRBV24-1 ATSDPPSRGSNQPQH
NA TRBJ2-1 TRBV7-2 ASSLSGGGPVEQF
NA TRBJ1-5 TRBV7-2 ASSPRTGAAQPQH
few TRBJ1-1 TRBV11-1 ASSQGKENTEAF
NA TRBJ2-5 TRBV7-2 ASSVGLAGPLGETQY
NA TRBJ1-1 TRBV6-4 AQGTGGGTEAF
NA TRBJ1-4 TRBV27 ASMRAATNEKLF
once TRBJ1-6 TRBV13 ASSLGGLVGSPLH
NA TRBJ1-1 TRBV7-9 ASTREGRPSTEAF
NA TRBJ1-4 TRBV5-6 ASSFEGLNEKLF
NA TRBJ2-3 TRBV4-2 ASSQDSQGDFDTQY
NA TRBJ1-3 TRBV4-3 ASSQDHGVGGNTIY
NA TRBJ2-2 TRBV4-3 ASSHGLAGDYTGELF
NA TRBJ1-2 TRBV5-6 ASSLGVFQGGGYT
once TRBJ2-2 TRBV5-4 ASSPGTYNTGELF
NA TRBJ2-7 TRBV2 ASSWGRYEQY
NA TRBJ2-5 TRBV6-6 ATTRKGLAETQY
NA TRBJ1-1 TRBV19 ASSMGNRGTEAF
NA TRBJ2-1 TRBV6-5 ASSYTYLAGENEQF
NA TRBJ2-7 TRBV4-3 ASSQGLSPDEQY
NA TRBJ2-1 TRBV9 ASSLTSGDPYNEQF
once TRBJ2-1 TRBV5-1 ASSFIGQGYNEQF
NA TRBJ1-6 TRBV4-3 ASSQDAGVNSPLH
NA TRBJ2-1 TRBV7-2 ASSLYPEQGVPNEQF
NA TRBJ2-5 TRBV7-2 ASSSIRGQGAETQY
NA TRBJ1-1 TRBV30 AWSVRGVSHTEAF
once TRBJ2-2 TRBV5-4 ASSLRPTAGGPGELF
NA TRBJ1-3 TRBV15 ATSRDFGNTIY
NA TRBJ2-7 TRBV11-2 ASSSRTSVAEQY
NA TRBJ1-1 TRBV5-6 ASSLAARGLGEAF
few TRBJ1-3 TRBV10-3 AISELPDGNTIY
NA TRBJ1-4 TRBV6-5 ASSPGGGTEKLF
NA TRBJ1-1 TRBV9 ASSPRGVNTEAF
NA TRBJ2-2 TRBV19 ASSRIRLTGELF
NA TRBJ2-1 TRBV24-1 ATSASRIGTPKGEQF
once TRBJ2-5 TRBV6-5 ASSYSTGGFETQY
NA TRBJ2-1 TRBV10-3 AISALAADNEQF
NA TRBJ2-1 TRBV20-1 SASNRDFYNEQF
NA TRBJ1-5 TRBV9 ASSPGGSNQPQH
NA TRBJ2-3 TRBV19 ASSVPIGRTDTQY
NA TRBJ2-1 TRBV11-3 ASSPGTSGGAIGEQF
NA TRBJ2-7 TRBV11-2 ASSYMTGAENEQY
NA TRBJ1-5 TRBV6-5 ASSYQVDAQH
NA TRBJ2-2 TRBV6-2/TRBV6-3 ASSFHTNTGELF
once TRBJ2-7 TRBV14 ASSQGGGYEQY